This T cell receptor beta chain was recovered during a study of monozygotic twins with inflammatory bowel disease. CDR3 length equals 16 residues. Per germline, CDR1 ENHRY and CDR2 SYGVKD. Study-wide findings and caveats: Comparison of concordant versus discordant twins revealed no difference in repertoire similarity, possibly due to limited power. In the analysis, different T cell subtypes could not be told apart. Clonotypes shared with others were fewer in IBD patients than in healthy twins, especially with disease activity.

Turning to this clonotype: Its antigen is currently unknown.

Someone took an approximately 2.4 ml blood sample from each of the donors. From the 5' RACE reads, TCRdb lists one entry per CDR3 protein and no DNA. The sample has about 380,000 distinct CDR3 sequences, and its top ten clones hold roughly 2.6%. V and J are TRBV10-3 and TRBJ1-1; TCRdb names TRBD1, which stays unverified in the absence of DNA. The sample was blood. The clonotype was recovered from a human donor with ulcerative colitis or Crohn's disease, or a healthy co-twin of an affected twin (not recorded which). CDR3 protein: CAISGRDRGTGTEAFF.